This entry lists 27 T cell receptor beta chains sequenced from one sample in a study of vaccination and CD4 T cells after COVID-19. Sequenced with the Oncomine TCR Beta short-read assay was DNA taken from cultured CD4+ T cells. TCRdb re-called the PCR reads with MiXCR, one entry per CDR3 protein. The repertoire includes about 12,000 distinct CDR3 sequences, roughly two thirds of them detected once, and about an eighth sits in the top ten. Treatment of the sample: roughly 11-day PBMC culture with coronavirus spike peptide pools or control peptides (ViraFEST assay). These receptors lack a known antigen. The sample taken for sequencing was CD4+ T cells from blood, cultured in vitro. The receptors originated from a human donor who had recovered from COVID-19.

In this sample, this clonotype turned up a few times. The genes are TRBV20-1 and TRBJ1-3; D possibly corresponds to TRBD1 (5 bases). The CDR3 is 16 residues long. Trimming took 3 bases from V and 2 from J, leaving 17 bases between them. Germline V CDR1 and CDR2: DFQATT, SNEGSKA (reference sequence). CDR3: CSARGYGGGAGNTIYF. CDR3 coding DNA: TGCAGTGCTAGGGGTTACGGCGGGGGTGCTGGAAACACCATATATTTT.

The chain combines TRBV12-3 or TRBV12-4 with TRBJ1-5; D is unclear. The CDR3 consists of 13 residues. Trimming shortened V by 7 bases and J by 5 bases, and 12 bases separated the two germline ends. The CDR3 coding sequence is TGTGCCAGCACCGAATATGGGTATCAGCCCCAGCATTTT. It encodes CASTEYGYQPQHF.

This clonotype is classed as large. This sequence joins TRBV5-1 and TRBJ1-2, with 7 bases matching TRBD1. With 4 bases clipped from V and 0 bases from J, the junction kept 9 bases outside the gene matches. The CDR3 length is 16 residues. The germline CDR1 and CDR2 sequences are SGHRS and YFSETQ. DNA of the CDR3: TGCGCCAGCAGCGGCGGGACAGTGGCAGCTAACTATGGCTACACCTTC. It encodes CASSGGTVAANYGYTF.

The chain uses TRBV4-3 and TRBJ1-5, with D unresolved. Trimming left V 0 bases short and J 5 bases short, with 17 bases between. The CDR3 is 17 residues long. CDR1 is LGHNA, CDR2 YSLEER, per germline. The CDR3 is CASSQDPPGELDQPQHF. The CDR3 DNA sequence: TGCGCCAGCAGCCAAGATCCGCCCGGGGAACTAGATCAGCCCCAGCATTTT.

The chain joins TRBV6-1 to TRBJ1-2; 9 positions agree with TRBD1. J was trimmed by 5 bases and V by 4 bases; bases with no gene match: 5. CDR3 length: 14 residues. Germline V gene lookup returns CDR1 MNHNS and CDR2 SASEGT. The CDR3 spells CASSGDRVGYGYTF. Here the CDR3 DNA reads TGTGCCAGCAGTGGGGACAGGGTAGGATATGGCTACACCTTC.

V is TRBV13 and J is TRBJ2-2, with D uncertain. The V and J ends lost 2 bases and 7 bases respectively, with 8 bases between them. Germline lookup yields CDR1 PRHDT and CDR2 FYEKMQ (reference sequence). The CDR3 spans 13 residues. The CDR3 protein is CASSLPVNGELFF. Written as DNA, the CDR3 is TGTGCCAGCAGCTTACCCGTGAACGGGGAGCTGTTTTTT.

This clonotype appeared a few times. This chain links TRBV11-3 with TRBJ2-7; 8 bases line up with TRBD1. This CDR3 contains 14 residues. CDR1 is SGHNT and CDR2 is YENEEA in the germline V gene. V dropped 5 bases and J dropped 5; count of bases not matched to a gene: 8. The CDR3 nucleotides are TGTGCCAGCAGCCTGACAGGGGTCGGGGACGAGCAGTACTTC. Protein: CASSLTGVGDEQYF.

The chain uses TRBV7-9 and TRBJ2-7; tentatively, D is TRBD2 (5 bases). The CDR3 loop spans 17 amino acids. Trimming shortened V by 4 bases and J by 2 bases, and 21 bases separated the two germline ends. Germline V CDR1 and CDR2: SEHNR, FQNEAQ (reference sequence). DNA for the CDR3: TGTGCCAGCAGCTCCCAGAGGGATATGTCGGGTACCTACGAGCAGTACTTC. Its protein product is CASSSQRDMSGTYEQYF.

This chain connects TRBV30 to TRBJ1-2; D gene ambiguous. The germline V gene has CDR1 GTSNPN and CDR2 SVGIG (reference sequence). V was pared by 2 bases and J by 1 base, with 5 bases between. CDR3 length: 12 amino acids. The CDR3 DNA follows: TGTGCCTGGAGTCGGGGTAACTATGGCTACACCTTC. Protein product: CAWSRGNYGYTF.

The chain employs TRBV23-1 and TRBJ1-2; 7 bases agree with TRBD1. TRBV23-1 is filed as an ORF, its function uncertain. This CDR3 has 13 amino acids. V shed 4 bases and J 7 bases; nucleotides not matched to a gene: 6. The DNA of the CDR3 is TGCGCCAGCAGTCCGGGACAGCGAGGTGGCTACACCTTC. This codes for CASSPGQRGGYTF.

In its sample, this clonotype was seen a few times. The gene calls are TRBV6-2 or TRBV6-3 and TRBJ1-5; D gene uncertain. The germline V gene has CDR1 MNHEY and CDR2 SVGEGT. This CDR3 region has 15 residues. Trimming took 6 bases from V and 6 from J, leaving 18 bases between them. The CDR3 reads CASSRAATDIQPQHF. The CDR3 bases are TGTGCCAGCAGCCGTGCAGCCACGGATATTCAGCCCCAGCATTTT.

The table lists this clonotype with a few counts. The V gene is TRBV5-1, the J gene TRBJ2-5, with a tentative D call TRBD1 (5 bases). Trimming removed 2 bases from V and 0 bases from J, with 8 bases in between. Germline-derived CDR1 and CDR2 are SGHRS and YFSETQ. This CDR3 spans 14 amino acids. Here the CDR3 DNA reads TGCGCCAGCAGCTTAGGACACCACCAAGAGACCCAGTACTTC. Translated: CASSLGHHQETQYF.

The chain is built from TRBV2 and TRBJ1-2; tentatively, D is TRBD1 (5 bases). The CDR3 sequence is 15 residues long. Trimming left V 4 bases short and J 6 bases short, with 18 bases between. Germline CDR1 reads SNHLY; CDR2 reads FYNNEI. CDR3 in DNA: TGTGCCAGCAGTGTAGCCCTCATTTTAGGGGATGGCTACACCTTC. It translates to CASSVALILGDGYTF.

Sample share makes this clonotype medium-sized. The junction differs from germline at one of its ends, possibly a read error. The chain employs TRBV7-7 and TRBJ2-2; weak D call: TRBD2 (6 bases). Germline CDR1 and CDR2: SSHAT and FNYEAQ (reference sequence). The CDR3 has 15 amino acids. The CDR3 sequence: CASSLRGRNTGELFF. The CDR3, as DNA: TGTGCTAGCAGCTTACGGGGGAGGAACACCGGGGAGCTGTTTTTT.

The genes are TRBV6-2 or TRBV6-3 and TRBJ2-7; D is ambiguous. Germline V lookup: CDR1 MNHEY, CDR2 SVGEGT. CDR3 length equals 13 residues. V gave up 2 bases and J gave up 5 bases, with 10 bases separating them. The CDR3 is CASSYGEINEQYF. The CDR3 DNA follows: TGTGCCAGCAGTTACGGGGAAATCAACGAGCAGTACTTC.

The rearrangement joins TRBV20-1 to TRBJ1-1; D is perhaps TRBD1 (5 bases). Germline V CDR1 and CDR2: DFQATT, SNEGSKA (reference sequence). The CDR3 contains 14 residues. Between the trimmed V and J ends, which lost 6 bases and 2 bases, there was a span of 16 bases. The CDR3 sequence is CSAARQYRNTEAFF. The CDR3 DNA reads TGCAGTGCAGCGCGACAGTATCGTAACACTGAAGCTTTCTTT.

The chain couples TRBV11-1 to TRBJ1-1, with 11 nucleotides matching TRBD1. The V segment lost 5 bases and the J segment 5 bases; nucleotides outside the gene matches: 10. The CDR3 extends over 16 amino acids. Looked up from germline, CDR1 is SGHAT and CDR2 is FQDESV (reference sequence). The CDR3 region is CASSHQGQGARTEAFF. The CDR3 coding sequence is TGTGCCAGCAGCCACCAAGGACAGGGGGCGAGGACTGAAGCTTTCTTT.

This rearrangement joins TRBV7-2 to TRBJ2-7; 7 bases are shared with TRBD1. J gave up 3 bases and V 0 bases, and 2 bases lay outside the gene matches. Germline V lookup: CDR1 SGHTA, CDR2 FQGNSA. This CDR3 region has 14 residues. CDR3 region: CASSLAAGGYEQYF. The CDR3 DNA reads as TGTGCCAGCAGCTTAGCAGCAGGGGGCTACGAGCAGTACTTC.

V gene TRBV2 combines with J gene TRBJ2-3; D is perhaps TRBD1 or TRBD2 (6 bases each). This CDR3 has 15 amino acids. V shed 3 bases and J shed 1 base, with 11 bases lying between them. Germline CDR1 and CDR2: SNHLY and FYNNEI. Here the CDR3 DNA reads TGTGCCAGCAGTGATAGGAGGGGGGGCACAGATACGCAGTATTTT. This sequence encodes CASSDRRGGTDTQYF.

This clonotype was counted a few times. V gene TRBV24-1 combines with J gene TRBJ1-2; maybe TRBD1 (6 bases). The V end was cut by 3 bases, the J end by 2 bases, with 9 bases between. This CDR3 region has 14 residues. Germline CDR1 reads KGHDR; CDR2 reads SFDVKD. The CDR3 reads CATSDMDSNYGYTF. CDR3 coding DNA: TGTGCCACCAGTGATATGGACAGCAACTATGGCTACACCTTC.

The chain recombines TRBV7-2 with TRBJ2-7, with TRBD2 identical over 8 bases. The CDR3 has 15 amino acids. From germline, CDR1 is SGHTA and CDR2 FQGNSA. Trimming cost V 5 bases and J 2 bases; bases outside gene matches: 8. CDR3: CASSPTSGLTYEQYF. The CDR3 bases are TGTGCCAGCAGCCCAACTAGCGGCCTAACCTACGAGCAGTACTTC.

The chain has TRBV30 and TRBJ1-1; D remains unclear. Trimming cost V 2 bases and J 3 bases, with 13 bases left between them. CDR1 is GTSNPN and CDR2 is SVGIG in the germline V gene (reference sequence). The CDR3 covers 14 residues. This CDR3 is CAWSFSGVDTEAFF. CDR3 sequence (DNA): TGTGCCTGGAGTTTTTCCGGTGTCGACACTGAAGCTTTCTTT.

The genes are TRBV20-1 and TRBJ2-5, with 8 bases matching TRBD2. CDR3 length: 12 residues. CDR1 is DFQATT, CDR2 SNEGSKA, per germline (reference sequence). J gave up 7 bases and V 6 bases, and 7 bases lay outside the gene matches. The CDR3 is CSAPSGRGTQYF. For the CDR3, the DNA is TGCAGTGCGCCTAGCGGGCGGGGGACCCAGTACTTC.

This clonotype has just a few counts. The J gene is TRBJ1-3, the V gene TRBV2; D is unresolved. This CDR3 has 14 residues. V was shortened by 7 bases and J by 0 bases, with 10 bases between the two germline ends. Germline CDR1 is SNHLY and CDR2 is FYNNEI. In DNA form, the CDR3 reads TGTGCCAGCAAGGGCGCCGTCTCTGGAAACACCATATATTTT. Protein: CASKGAVSGNTIYF.

This clonotype was picked up a small number of times. The genes are TRBV24-1 and TRBJ2-2; 11 bases are a match to TRBD1. The ends lost 4 bases at V and 6 bases at J; junction bases unmatched: 12. The length of the CDR3 is 18 residues. Germline values: CDR1 KGHDR, CDR2 SFDVKD. The CDR3 sequence: CATSDSEGTGGSPGELFF. The CDR3 DNA is TGTGCCACCAGTGACTCAGAGGGGACAGGGGGGTCCCCCGGGGAGCTGTTTTTT.

This chain joins TRBV12-5 and TRBJ2-2; D gene uncertain. The length of the CDR3 is 14 residues. Germline V CDR1 and CDR2: LGHNT, FRNRAP. V was trimmed by 1 base and J by 1 base, leaving 4 bases between them. CDR3 protein: CASGLAGNTGELFF. CDR3 bases: TGTGCTAGTGGTTTGGCAGGGAACACCGGGGAGCTGTTTTTT.

There are a few counts of this clonotype. The chain couples TRBV20-1 to TRBJ2-2, with 8 nucleotides matching TRBD2. Trimming at V came to 5 bases and at J to 4 bases, leaving 12 bases not matched to a gene. The CDR3 is made up of 16 amino acids. Looked up from germline, CDR1 is DFQATT and CDR2 is SNEGSKA (reference sequence). The CDR3 nucleotides are TGCAGTGCTCCGGGGCGGACTAGCATAGGCACCGGGGAGCTGTTTTTT. It translates to CSAPGRTSIGTGELFF.